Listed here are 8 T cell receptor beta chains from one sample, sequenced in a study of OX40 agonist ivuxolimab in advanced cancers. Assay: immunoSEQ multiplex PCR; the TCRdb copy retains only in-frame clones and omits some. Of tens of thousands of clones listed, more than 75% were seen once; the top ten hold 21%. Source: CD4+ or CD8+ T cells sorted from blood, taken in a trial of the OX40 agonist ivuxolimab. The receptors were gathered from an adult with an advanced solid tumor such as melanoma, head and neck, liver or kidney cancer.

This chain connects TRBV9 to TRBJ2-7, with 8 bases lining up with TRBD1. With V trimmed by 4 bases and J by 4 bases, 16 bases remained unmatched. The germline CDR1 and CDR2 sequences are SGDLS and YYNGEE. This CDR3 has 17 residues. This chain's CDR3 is CASSPRTGKILPYEQYF. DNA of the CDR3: TGTGCCAGCAGCCCCAGGACAGGGAAGATCCTCCCTTACGAGCAGTACTTC.

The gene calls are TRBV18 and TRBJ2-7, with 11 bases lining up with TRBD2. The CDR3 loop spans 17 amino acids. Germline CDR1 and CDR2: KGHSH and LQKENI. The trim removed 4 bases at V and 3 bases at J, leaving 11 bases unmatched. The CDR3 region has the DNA TGTGCCAGCTCACTTGACAGGGTCGGACTAGCGGGCTACGAGCAGTACTTC. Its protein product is CASSLDRVGLAGYEQYF.

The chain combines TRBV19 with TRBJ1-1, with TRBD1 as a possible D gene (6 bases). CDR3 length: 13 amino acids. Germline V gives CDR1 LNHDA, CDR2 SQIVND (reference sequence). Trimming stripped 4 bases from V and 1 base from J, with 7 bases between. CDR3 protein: CASSRQANTEAFF. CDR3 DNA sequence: TGTGCCAGTAGTAGACAGGCGAACACTGAAGCTTTCTTT.

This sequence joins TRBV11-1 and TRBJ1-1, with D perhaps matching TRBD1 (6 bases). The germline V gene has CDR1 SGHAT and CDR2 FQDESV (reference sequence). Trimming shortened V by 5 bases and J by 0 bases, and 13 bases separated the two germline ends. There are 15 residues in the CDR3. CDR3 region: CASSTLRDMNTEAFF. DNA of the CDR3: TGTGCCAGCAGCACCCTAAGGGACATGAACACTGAAGCTTTCTTT.

The CDR3 protein is CASRPAPGGYEQYF. As DNA, the CDR3 is TGCGCCAGCAGACCAGCTCCGGGGGGCTACGAGCAGTACTTC. The chain joins TRBV5-1 to TRBJ2-7; 7 bases line up with TRBD2. The CDR3 consists of 14 residues. The ends lost 5 bases at V and 3 bases at J; junction bases unmatched: 8. The germline V gene encodes CDR1 SGHRS and CDR2 YFSETQ.

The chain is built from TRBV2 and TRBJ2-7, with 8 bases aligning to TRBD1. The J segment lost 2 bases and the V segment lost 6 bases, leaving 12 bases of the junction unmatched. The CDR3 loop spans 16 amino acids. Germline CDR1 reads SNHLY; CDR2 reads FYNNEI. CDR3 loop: CASSVGQTTGAYEQYF. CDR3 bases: TGTGCCAGCAGCGTGGGACAAACGACAGGGGCCTACGAGCAGTACTTC.

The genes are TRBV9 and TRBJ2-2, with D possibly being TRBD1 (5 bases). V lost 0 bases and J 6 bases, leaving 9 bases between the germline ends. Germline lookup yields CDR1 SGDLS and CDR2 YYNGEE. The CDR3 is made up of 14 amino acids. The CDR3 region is CASSVEGAAGELFF. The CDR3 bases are TGTGCCAGCAGCGTAGAAGGGGCGGCCGGGGAGCTGTTTTTT.

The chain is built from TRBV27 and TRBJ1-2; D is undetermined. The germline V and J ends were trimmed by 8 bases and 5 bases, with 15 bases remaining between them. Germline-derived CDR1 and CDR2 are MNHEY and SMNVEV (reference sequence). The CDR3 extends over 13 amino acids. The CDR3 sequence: CASSFSSSYGYTF. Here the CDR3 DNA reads TGTGCCAGCTCTTTCTCCTCAAGTTATGGCTACACCTTC.